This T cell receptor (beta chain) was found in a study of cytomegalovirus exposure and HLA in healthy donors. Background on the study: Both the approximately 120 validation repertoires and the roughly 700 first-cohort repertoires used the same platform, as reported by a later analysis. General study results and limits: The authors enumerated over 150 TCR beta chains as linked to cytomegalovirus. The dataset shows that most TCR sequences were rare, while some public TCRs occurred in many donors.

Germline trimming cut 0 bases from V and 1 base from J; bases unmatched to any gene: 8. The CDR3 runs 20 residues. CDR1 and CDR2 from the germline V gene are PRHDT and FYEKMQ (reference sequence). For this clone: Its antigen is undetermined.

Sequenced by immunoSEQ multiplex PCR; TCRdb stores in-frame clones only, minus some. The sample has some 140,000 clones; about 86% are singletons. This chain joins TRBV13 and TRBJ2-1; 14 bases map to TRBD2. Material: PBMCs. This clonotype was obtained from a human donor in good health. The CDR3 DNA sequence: TGTGCCAGCAGCTTAGGCCTTGGACTAGCGGGAGGCGATTCCTACAATGAGCAGTTCTTC. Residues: CASSLGLGLAGGDSYNEQFF.